Listed below are T cell receptor beta chains from one sample, sequenced in a study of cytomegalovirus exposure and HLA in healthy donors. Sequencing was performed with immunoSEQ multiplex PCR; in TCRdb, only in-frame clones are kept and a portion is missing. Found here are about 130,000 clones, around 81% of them singletons; the top ten hold 0.7%. The sample taken for sequencing was PBMCs. Receptors were obtained from a young man in good health and CMV-seronegative. The CDR3 runs from the conserved cysteine through the conserved F or W. A D gene is named only where the DNA matches it firmly. The size field is filled for only some rows; it gives once, few, many or a size class.

J,D,V,size,CDR3,DNA
TRBJ1-1,TRBD1,TRBV12-5,NA,CASGLVRGGQGGLGTEAFF,TGTGCTAGTGGTTTGGTACGAGGAGGACAGGGGGGTTTAGGGACTGAAGCTTTCTTT
TRBJ1-1,NA,TRBV15,NA,CATSRGGATGYTEAFF,TGTGCCACCAGCAGAGGTGGGGCAACAGGGTACACTGAAGCTTTCTTT
TRBJ1-6,NA,TRBV6-4,once,CASSRGYNSPLHF,TGTGCCAGCAGTCGGGGGTATAATTCACCCCTCCACTTT
TRBJ1-2,NA,TRBV19,NA,CASHDRRYGYTF,TGTGCCAGTCACGACCGGAGGTATGGCTACACCTTC
TRBJ1-5,NA,TRBV2,NA,CASRAGVDQPQHF,TGTGCCAGCAGGGCAGGGGTAGATCAGCCCCAGCATTTT
TRBJ2-7,NA,TRBV7-2,NA,CASSLVGSGSSYEQYF,TGTGCCAGCAGCTTAGTAGGGTCTGGGAGCTCCTACGAGCAGTACTTC
TRBJ2-3,NA,TRBV5-1,few,CASSLIGGASTDTQYF,TGCGCCAGCAGCTTGATCGGTGGGGCGAGCACAGATACGCAGTATTTT
TRBJ1-2,NA,TRBV5-1,NA,CASSLGQAPLRGYTF,TGCGCCAGCAGCTTGGGACAGGCTCCTTTGCGGGGCTACACCTTC
TRBJ1-5,TRBD1,TRBV7-6,NA,CASSPTPGQGRLGNQPQHF,TGTGCCAGCAGCCCGACCCCGGGACAGGGGCGTTTGGGCAATCAGCCCCAGCATTTT
TRBJ1-1,NA,TRBV29-1,NA,CSVVRSSGGTEAFF,TGCAGCGTTGTCCGTTCGTCGGGGGGCACTGAAGCTTTCTTT
TRBJ2-7,NA,TRBV30,few,CAWETGHVYEQYF,TGTGCCTGGGAAACGGGACACGTCTACGAGCAGTACTTC
TRBJ1-1,NA,TRBV9,few,CASSPLSGTRNTEAFF,TGTGCCAGCAGCCCCCTCTCCGGGACAAGGAACACTGAAGCTTTCTTT
TRBJ2-1,TRBD1,TRBV23-1,NA,CASSHRDRQILNEQFF,TGCGCCAGCAGTCATCGGGACAGGCAGATTTTAAATGAGCAGTTCTTC
TRBJ1-4,TRBD1,TRBV13,NA,CASSLGGGGEKLFF,TGTGCCAGCAGCTTAGGAGGGGGCGGTGAAAAACTGTTTTTT